This paragraph covers one TCR beta chain sequence. This clonotype was recorded at least ten times. The specificity of this receptor is unknown. No much larger clone exists at a distance of one base, and base qualities are not known. This specimen belongs to a study of T cells in Graves' hyperthyroidism and ophthalmopathy (dated by TCRdb to between 2018 and 2021). Looking at the study overall: Peripheral blood samples were taken at the time of initial diagnosis, prior to any treatment. To identify TCR V-J signatures that set the groups apart, the researchers used a discovery cohort of about a hundred patients, made up of fewer than 50 with Graves' ophthalmopathy and some 58 with stable Graves' hyperthyroidism. Whether ophthalmopathy could be predicted prospectively was tested in an independent validation cohort made up of some 20 hyperthyroidism patients plus 17 patients who later progressed to ophthalmopathy. The 100 or so discovery patients were divided at random into training and test sets in a 7:3 ratio. Thyroid tissue and blood T-cell repertoires from six or seven Graves' hyperthyroidism patients were also compared in the study. Once sampling was done, hyperthyroidism patients were given methimazole at a starting dose of 30 mg daily, whereas ophthalmopathy patients were given high-dose intravenous methylprednisolone. TCR Vbeta CDR3 sequencing of 130 to 150 peripheral blood samples (roughly 41 ophthalmopathy, around 80 hyperthyroidism and approximately 17 progressor patients) is reported in the paper.

The research as a whole found: Sample size was not statistically predetermined, and investigators were not blinded to group allocation. In validation, the model predicted progression to ophthalmopathy with about 71% sensitivity and less than 80% specificity, a median of 6.5 months before onset. Most expanded thyroid clonotypes (frequency above 0.001) were also found in blood, which suggests that blood repertoires may mirror thyroid immune responses. A model built on a 13 V-J signature distinguished ophthalmopathy from stable hyperthyroidism, reaching approximately 89% sensitivity and about 81% specificity in cross-validation and 80%/75% in testing.

The TCR beta CDR3 regions were amplified from RNA transcripts. The first round of RT-PCR for the TCR CDR3 was performed with the HTBI primer set and the Qiagen OneStep RT-PCR kit. The libraries were constructed in a second round of multiplex PCR and then size-selected and purified. Sequencing of the libraries was done on an Illumina HiSeq2000 using paired-end 100 bp reads. Concerning the study's data processing: SOAPnuke was used to process the raw data, removing reads that contained adapters or uncalled bases, had a mean Phred below 15, or lacked an exact match to the constant primer or identifier. High-quality paired reads were merged with COPE v1.2.5, and unique nucleotide sequences were defined as clonotypes. MiTCR v1.1 was used to align clonotypes to the IMGT TRBV, TRBD and TRBJ reference segments. Only V-J combinations with frequency above 0.0001, covering roughly 99% of repertoires, were analysed. A TCS score was defined as the ratio between F50 (clonal expansion) and ExV (chaos), using BLOSUM62-based TCRdist between CDR3 peptides within each V-J. Welch's t-statistics and random forest reduced fewer than 600 V-J features to roughly 13, which were used in a naive Bayes classifier (R e1071). The public reads were reanalyzed by TCRdb: fastp trimming at Q25, MiXCR alignment, in-frame beta chains only. Rows merge per CDR3 protein into single entries with the most common DNA and genes. Clone size and V and J calls follow TCRdb, not the original study. The sample table records about 550,000 distinct CDR3 sequences; less than 25% of these occur just once. Clones ranked in the top ten supply around 27% of the sample.

A patient counted as having stable Graves' hyperthyroidism if no progression to ophthalmopathy occurred over 18 months of follow-up. Hyperthyroidism patients were newly diagnosed, with disease duration under 2 months, and aged 18 to 65 years. Any patient with an uncontrolled infection, another autoimmune disease, pregnancy or lactation was excluded. Diagnoses relied on clinical symptoms, serum thyroxine and TRAb, thyroid ultrasound and orbital computed tomography. PBMCs were separated from 7.5 to 10 ml of fresh peripheral blood using Ficoll-Paque density gradient centrifugation. Total RNA was extracted using Trizol reagent, and RNA quality was assessed on an Agilent 2100 Bioanalyzer. The TCR sequence derives from a man aged 18 to 29 with Graves' hyperthyroidism. Sequencing was carried out using blood.

The CDR3 here reads CASSYSRGYSNQPQHF. The DNA reads TGTGCCAGCAGTTACTCGAGGGGTTATAGCAATCAGCCCCAGCATTTT. The V and J genes are TRBV6-5 and TRBJ1-5; a tentative D call is TRBD1 (5 bases match). Deletion took 0 bases off V and 0 bases off J, with a span of 9 bases between the germline ends. Spanning cysteine to phenylalanine, the CDR3 consists of 16 amino acids. Just CDR3 DNA is preserved here, 48 bases in frame from base 1. From the germline V gene, CDR1 is MNHEY and CDR2 is SVGAGI.